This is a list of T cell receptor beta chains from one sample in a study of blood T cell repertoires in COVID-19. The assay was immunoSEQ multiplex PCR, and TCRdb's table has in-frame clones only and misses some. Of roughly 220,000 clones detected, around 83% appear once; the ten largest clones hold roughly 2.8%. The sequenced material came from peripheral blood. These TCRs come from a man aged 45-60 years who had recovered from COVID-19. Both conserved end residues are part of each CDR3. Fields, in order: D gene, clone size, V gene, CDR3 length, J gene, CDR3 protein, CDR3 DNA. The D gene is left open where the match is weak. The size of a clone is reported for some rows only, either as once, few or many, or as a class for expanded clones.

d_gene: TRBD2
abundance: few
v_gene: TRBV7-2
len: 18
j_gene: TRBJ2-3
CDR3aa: CASSSRTRGRVGTDTQYF
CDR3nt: TGTGCCAGCAGCTCGCGGACGCGCGGGAGGGTCGGAACAGATACGCAGTATTTT

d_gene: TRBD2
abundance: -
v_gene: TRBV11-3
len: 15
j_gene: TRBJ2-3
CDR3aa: CASSSPGLAGDTQYF
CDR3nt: TGTGCCAGCAGCTCCCCCGGACTAGCGGGAGATACGCAGTATTTT

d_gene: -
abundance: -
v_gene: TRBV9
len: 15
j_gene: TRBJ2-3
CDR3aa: CASSSPTVSTDTQYF
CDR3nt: TGTGCCAGCAGCTCCCCGACAGTTAGCACAGATACGCAGTATTTT

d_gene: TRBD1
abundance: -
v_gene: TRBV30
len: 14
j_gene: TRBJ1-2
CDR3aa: CAWRQDRSGYGYTF
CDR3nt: TGTGCCTGGAGACAGGACAGGTCGGGCTATGGCTACACCTTC

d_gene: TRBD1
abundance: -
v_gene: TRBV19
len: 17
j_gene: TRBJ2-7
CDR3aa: CASSRKTGQQRLYEQYF
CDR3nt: TGTGCCAGTAGTAGAAAGACGGGACAGCAACGCCTCTACGAGCAGTACTTC

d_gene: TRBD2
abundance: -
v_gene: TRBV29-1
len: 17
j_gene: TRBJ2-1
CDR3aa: CSVEELAGGLLYNEQFF
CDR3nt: TGCAGCGTTGAAGAACTAGCGGGAGGTCTCCTCTACAATGAGCAGTTCTTC

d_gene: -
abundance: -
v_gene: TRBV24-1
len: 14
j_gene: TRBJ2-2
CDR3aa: CATRAADSTGELFF
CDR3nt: TGTGCCACCAGGGCAGCCGACAGCACCGGGGAGCTGTTTTTT

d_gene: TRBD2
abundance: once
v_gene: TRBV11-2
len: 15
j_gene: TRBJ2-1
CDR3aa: CASSPQALADSEQFF
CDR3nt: TGTGCCAGCAGCCCCCAGGCACTAGCGGACTCCGAGCAGTTCTTC

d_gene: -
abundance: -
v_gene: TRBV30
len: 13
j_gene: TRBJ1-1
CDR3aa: CAWRVPMNTEAFF
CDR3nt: TGTGCCTGGAGGGTTCCTATGAACACTGAAGCTTTCTTT

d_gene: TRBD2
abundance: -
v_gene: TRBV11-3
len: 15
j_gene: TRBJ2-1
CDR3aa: CASSSSGRASSEQFF
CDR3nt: TGTGCCAGCAGCTCTAGCGGGAGGGCCAGTAGTGAGCAGTTCTTC

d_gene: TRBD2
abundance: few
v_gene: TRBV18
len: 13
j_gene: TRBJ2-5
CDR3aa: CASSPQRGETQYF
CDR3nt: TGTGCCAGCTCACCACAGCGGGGAGAGACCCAGTACTTC

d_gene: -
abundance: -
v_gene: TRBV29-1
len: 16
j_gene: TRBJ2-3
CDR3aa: CSVEDHGHPRTDTQYF
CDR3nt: TGCAGCGTTGAAGATCATGGACACCCACGCACAGATACGCAGTATTTT

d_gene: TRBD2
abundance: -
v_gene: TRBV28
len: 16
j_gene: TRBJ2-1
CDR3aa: CASRPGGTSGSSEQFF
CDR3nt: TGTGCCAGCAGGCCGGGCGGGACTAGCGGGAGTAGTGAGCAGTTCTTC

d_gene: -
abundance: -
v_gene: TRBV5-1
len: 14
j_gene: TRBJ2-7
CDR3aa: CASSRGLSSYEQYF
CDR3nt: TGCGCCAGCAGCCGGGGACTTAGCTCCTACGAGCAGTACTTC

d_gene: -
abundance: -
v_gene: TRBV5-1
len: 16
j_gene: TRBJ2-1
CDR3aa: CASSWTVPRGYNEQFF
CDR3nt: TGCGCCAGCAGCTGGACAGTTCCTCGGGGTTACAATGAGCAGTTCTTC

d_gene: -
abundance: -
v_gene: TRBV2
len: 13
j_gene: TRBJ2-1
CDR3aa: CASSYDYYNEQFF
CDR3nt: TGTGCCAGCAGTTACGACTATTACAATGAGCAGTTCTTC

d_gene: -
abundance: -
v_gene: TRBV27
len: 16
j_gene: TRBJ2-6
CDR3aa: CASSLALQAGANVLTF
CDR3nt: TGTGCCAGCAGCCTCGCTTTGCAGGCTGGGGCCAACGTCCTGACTTTC

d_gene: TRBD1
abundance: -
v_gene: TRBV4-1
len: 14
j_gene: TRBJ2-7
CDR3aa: CASSARTGAGEQYF
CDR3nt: TGCGCCAGCAGCGCGAGGACAGGGGCGGGGGAGCAGTACTTC

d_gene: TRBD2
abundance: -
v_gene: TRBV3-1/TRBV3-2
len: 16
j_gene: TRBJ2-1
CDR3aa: CASSQGASGVYNEQFF
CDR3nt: TGTGCCAGCAGCCAAGGGGCTAGCGGGGTCTACAATGAGCAGTTCTTC

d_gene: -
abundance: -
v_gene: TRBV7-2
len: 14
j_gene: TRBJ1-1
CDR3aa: CASSPRTANTEAFF
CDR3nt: TGTGCCAGCAGCCCCCGGACAGCGAACACTGAAGCTTTCTTT

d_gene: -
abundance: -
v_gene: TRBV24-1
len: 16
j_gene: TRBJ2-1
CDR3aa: CATSDATGASYNEQFF
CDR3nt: TGTGCCACCAGTGATGCGACTGGAGCCTCCTACAATGAGCAGTTCTTC

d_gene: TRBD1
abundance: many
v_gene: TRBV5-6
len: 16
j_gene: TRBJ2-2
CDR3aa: CASSPNRGRTSGELFF
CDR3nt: TGTGCCAGCAGCCCGAACAGGGGGCGAACATCCGGGGAGCTGTTTTTT

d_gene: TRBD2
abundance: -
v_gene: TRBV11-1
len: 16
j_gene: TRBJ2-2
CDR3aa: CASSLMPGGHTGELFF
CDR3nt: TGTGCCAGCAGCTTAATGCCGGGGGGGCACACCGGGGAGCTGTTTTTT

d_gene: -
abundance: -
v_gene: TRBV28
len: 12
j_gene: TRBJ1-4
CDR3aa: CASTPRDGKLFF
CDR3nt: TGTGCCAGCACCCCACGGGATGGAAAACTGTTTTTT

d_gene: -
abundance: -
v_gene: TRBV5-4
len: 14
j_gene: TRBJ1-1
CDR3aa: CASSSQVTKTEAFF
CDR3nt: TGTGCCAGCAGCTCACAGGTTACGAAAACTGAAGCTTTCTTT

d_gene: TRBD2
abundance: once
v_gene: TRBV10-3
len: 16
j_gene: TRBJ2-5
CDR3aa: CAISERLAGGPETQYF
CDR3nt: TGTGCCATCAGCGAGAGACTAGCGGGAGGGCCGGAGACCCAGTACTTC

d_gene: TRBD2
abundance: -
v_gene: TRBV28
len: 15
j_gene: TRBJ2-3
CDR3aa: CASSLYAGGPDTQYF
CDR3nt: TGTGCCAGCAGTTTATATGCGGGAGGGCCGGATACGCAGTATTTT

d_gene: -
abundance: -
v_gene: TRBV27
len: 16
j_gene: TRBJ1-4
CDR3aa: CASSLGAGVKDEKLFF
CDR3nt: TGTGCCAGCAGTTTAGGGGCAGGGGTCAAAGATGAAAAACTGTTTTTT

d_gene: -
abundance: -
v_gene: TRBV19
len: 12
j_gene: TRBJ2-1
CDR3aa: CASSNLRYEQFF
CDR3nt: TGTGCCAGTAGTAATTTGAGGTATGAGCAGTTCTTC

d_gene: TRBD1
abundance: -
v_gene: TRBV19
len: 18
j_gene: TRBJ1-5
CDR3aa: CASSYHPGTGKTNQPQHF
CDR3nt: TGTGCCAGTAGTTATCACCCCGGGACAGGGAAGACCAATCAGCCCCAGCATTTT

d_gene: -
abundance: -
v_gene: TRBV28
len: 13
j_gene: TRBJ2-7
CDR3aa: CASTTLTRDEQYF
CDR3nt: TGTGCCAGCACTACACTTACGAGGGACGAGCAGTACTTC

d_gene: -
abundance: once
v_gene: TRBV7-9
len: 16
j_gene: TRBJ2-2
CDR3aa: CASSTSLGSYTGELFF
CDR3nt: TGTGCCAGCAGCACCTCCCTCGGGTCGTACACCGGGGAGCTGTTTTTT

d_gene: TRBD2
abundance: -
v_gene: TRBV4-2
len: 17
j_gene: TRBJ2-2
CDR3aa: CASSHSTSGSVPGELFF
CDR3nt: TGTGCCAGCAGCCATTCTACCAGCGGGAGCGTCCCCGGGGAGCTGTTTTTT

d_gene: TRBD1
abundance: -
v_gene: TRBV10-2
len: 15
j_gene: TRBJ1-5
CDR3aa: CASSEQGDSDQPQHF
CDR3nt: TGCGCCAGCAGTGAACAGGGGGATTCGGATCAGCCCCAGCATTTT

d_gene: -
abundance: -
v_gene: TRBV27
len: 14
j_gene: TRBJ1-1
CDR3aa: CASSLFNRNTEAFF
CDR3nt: TGTGCCAGCAGTTTATTTAACAGGAACACTGAAGCTTTCTTT

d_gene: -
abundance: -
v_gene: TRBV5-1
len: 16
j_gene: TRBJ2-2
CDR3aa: CASSLRGGLPYGELFF
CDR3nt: TGCGCCAGCAGCTTGAGGGGTGGCCTCCCATACGGGGAGCTGTTTTTT

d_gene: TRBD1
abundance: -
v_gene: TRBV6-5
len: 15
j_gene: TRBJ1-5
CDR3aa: CASSRDRGSNQPQHF
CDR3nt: TGTGCCAGCAGCCGGGACAGGGGGAGCAATCAGCCCCAGCATTTT

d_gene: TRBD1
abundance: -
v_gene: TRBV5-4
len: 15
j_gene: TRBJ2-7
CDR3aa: CASSSQTGGQYEQYF
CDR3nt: TGTGCCAGCAGCTCTCAGACAGGGGGCCAGTACGAGCAGTACTTC

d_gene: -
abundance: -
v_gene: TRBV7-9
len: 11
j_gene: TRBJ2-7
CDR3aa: CARYRFYEQYF
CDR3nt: TGTGCCCGATACAGGTTCTACGAGCAGTACTTC

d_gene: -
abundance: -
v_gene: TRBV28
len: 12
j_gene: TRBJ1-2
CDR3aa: CASVLPGVGYTF
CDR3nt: TGTGCCAGCGTCCTTCCCGGGGTCGGCTACACCTTC

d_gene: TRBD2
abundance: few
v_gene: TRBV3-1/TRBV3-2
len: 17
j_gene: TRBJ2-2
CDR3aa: CASSPSGLAANTGELFF
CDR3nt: TGTGCCAGCAGCCCCTCCGGACTAGCTGCGAACACCGGGGAGCTGTTTTTT

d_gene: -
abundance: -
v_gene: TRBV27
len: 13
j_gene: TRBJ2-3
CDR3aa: CASSQTRYDTQYF
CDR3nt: TGTGCCAGCAGTCAGACTAGATATGATACGCAGTATTTT

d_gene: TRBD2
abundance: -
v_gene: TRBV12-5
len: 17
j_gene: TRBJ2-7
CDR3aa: CASGPLAGVNDSYEQYF
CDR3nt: TGTGCTAGTGGACCCCTAGCGGGAGTTAATGATTCCTACGAGCAGTACTTC

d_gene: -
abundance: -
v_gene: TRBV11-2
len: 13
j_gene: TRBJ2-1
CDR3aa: CASSVDYRDEQFF
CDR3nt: TGTGCCAGCAGCGTCGACTACCGGGATGAGCAGTTCTTC

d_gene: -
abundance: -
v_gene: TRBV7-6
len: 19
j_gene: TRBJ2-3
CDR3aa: CASSLGGTAESLSTDTQYF
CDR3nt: TGTGCCAGCAGCTTAGGTGGTACGGCGGAATCCCTTAGCACAGATACGCAGTATTTT

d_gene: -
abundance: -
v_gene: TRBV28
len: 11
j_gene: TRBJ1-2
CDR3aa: CASTGNYGYTF
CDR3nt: TGTGCCAGCACCGGTAACTATGGCTACACCTTC

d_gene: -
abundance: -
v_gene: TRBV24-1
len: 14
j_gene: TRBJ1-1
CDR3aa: CATSPRGGGTEAFF
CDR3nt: TGTGCCACCAGTCCAAGGGGTGGTGGCACTGAAGCTTTCTTT

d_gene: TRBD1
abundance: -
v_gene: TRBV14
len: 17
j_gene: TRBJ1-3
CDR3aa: CASSQDLSRGQGNTIYF
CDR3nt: TGTGCCAGCAGCCAAGATTTATCCAGGGGGCAAGGAAACACCATATATTTT

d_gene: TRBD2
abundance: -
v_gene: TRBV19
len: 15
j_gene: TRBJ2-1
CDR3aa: CASSISGLSKNEQFF
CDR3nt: TGTGCCAGTAGTATCTCGGGACTAAGTAAGAATGAGCAGTTCTTC

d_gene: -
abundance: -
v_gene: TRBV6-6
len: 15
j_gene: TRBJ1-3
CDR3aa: CASSYVRTSGNTIYF
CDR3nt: TGTGCCAGCAGTTATGTCAGAACCTCTGGAAACACCATATATTTT

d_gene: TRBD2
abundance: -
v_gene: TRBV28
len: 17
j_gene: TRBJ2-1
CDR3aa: CASSPPVARELYNEQFF
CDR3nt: TGTGCCAGCAGCCCCCCGGTGGCGCGGGAGCTCTACAATGAGCAGTTCTTC

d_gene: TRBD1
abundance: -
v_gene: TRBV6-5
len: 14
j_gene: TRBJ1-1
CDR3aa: CASRDRGKNTEAFF
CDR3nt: TGTGCCAGCAGGGACAGGGGGAAGAACACTGAAGCTTTCTTT

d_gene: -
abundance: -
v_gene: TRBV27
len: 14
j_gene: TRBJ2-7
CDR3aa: CASSYYRDSYEQYF
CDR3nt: TGTGCCAGCAGTTATTACAGGGATTCCTACGAGCAGTACTTC

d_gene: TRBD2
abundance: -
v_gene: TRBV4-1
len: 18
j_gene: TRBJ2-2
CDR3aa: CASSRGGVAGGPAGELFF
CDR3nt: TGCGCCAGCAGCCGGGGAGGAGTAGCGGGAGGGCCGGCCGGGGAGCTGTTTTTT

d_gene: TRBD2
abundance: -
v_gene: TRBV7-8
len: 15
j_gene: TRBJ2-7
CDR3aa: CASSLASGGTYEQYF
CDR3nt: TGTGCCAGCAGCTTAGCCAGCGGGGGAACCTACGAGCAGTACTTC